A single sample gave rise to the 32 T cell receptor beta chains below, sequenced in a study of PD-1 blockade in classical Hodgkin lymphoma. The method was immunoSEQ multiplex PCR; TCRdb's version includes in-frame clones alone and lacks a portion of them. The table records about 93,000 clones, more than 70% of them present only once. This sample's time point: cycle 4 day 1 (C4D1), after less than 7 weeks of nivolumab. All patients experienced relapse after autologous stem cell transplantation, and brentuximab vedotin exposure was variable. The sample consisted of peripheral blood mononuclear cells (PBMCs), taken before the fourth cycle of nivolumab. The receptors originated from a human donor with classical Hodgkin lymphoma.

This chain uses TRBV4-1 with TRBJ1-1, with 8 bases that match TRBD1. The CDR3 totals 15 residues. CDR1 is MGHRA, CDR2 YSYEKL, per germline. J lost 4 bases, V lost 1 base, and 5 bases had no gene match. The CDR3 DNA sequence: TGCGCCAGCAGCCAAGTCCAGGGGGCGTCCACTGAAGCTTTCTTT. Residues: CASSQVQGASTEAFF.

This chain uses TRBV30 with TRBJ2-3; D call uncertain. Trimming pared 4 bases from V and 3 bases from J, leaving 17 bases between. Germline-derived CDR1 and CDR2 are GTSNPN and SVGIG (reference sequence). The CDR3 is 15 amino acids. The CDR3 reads CAWIPRKAATDTQYF. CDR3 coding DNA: TGTGCCTGGATCCCGCGGAAGGCAGCGACAGATACGCAGTATTTT. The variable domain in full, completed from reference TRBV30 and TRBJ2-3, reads SQTIHQWPATLVQPVGSPLSLECTVEGTSNPNLYWYRQAAGRGLQLLFYSVGIGQISSEVPQNLSASRPQDRQFILSSKKLLLSDSGFYLCAWIPRKAATDTQYFGPGTRLTVL.

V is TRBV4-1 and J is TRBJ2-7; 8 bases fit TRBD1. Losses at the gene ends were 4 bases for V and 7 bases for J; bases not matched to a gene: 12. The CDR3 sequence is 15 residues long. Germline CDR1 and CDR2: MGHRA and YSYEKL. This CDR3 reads CASSPQGAPALEQYF. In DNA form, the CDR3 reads TGCGCCAGCAGCCCGCAGGGGGCGCCGGCCCTGGAGCAGTACTTC.

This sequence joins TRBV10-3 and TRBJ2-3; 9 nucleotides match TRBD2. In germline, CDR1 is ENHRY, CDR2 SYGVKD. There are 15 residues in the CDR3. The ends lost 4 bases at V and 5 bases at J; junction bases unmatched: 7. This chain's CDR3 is CAISGPGLAGDTQYF. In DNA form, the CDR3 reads TGTGCCATCAGTGGACCGGGACTAGCAGGAGATACGCAGTATTTT.

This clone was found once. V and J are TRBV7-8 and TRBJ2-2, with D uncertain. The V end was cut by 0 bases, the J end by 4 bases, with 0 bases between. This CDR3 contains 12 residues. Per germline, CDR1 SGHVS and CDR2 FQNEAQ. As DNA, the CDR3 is TGTGCCAGCAGCTTAGCCACCGGGGAGCTGTTTTTT. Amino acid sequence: CASSLATGELFF. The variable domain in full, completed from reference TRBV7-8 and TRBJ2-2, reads GAGVSQSPRYKVAKRGQDVALRCDPISGHVSLFWYQQALGQGPEFLTYFQNEAQLDKSGLPSDRFFAERPEGSVSTLKIQRTQQEDSAVYLCASSLATGELFFGEGSRLTVL.

The CDR3 region has the DNA TGTGCCAGCAGCTTTCTTGGACTTAACACCGGGGAGCTGTTTTTT. Protein sequence: CASSFLGLNTGELFF. The J gene is TRBJ2-2, the V gene TRBV7-3; D perhaps matches TRBD2 (5 bases). The CDR3 covers 15 residues. CDR1 is SGHTA, CDR2 FQGTGA, per germline. V was shortened by 3 bases and J by 2 bases, with 10 bases between the two germline ends. The complete variable domain, with remaining parts taken from reference TRBV7-3 and TRBJ2-2, reads GAGVSQTPSNKVTEKGKYVELRCDPISGHTALYWYRQSLGQGPEFLIYFQGTGAADDSGLPNDRFFAVRPEGSVSTLKIQRTERGDSAVYLCASSFLGLNTGELFFGEGSRLTVL.

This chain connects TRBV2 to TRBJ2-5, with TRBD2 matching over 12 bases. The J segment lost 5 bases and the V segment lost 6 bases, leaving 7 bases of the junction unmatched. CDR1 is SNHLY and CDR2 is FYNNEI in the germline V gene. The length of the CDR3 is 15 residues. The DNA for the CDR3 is TGTGCCAGCAGGGAACTAGCGGGGGGTGGTGAGACCCAGTACTTC. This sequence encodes CASRELAGGGETQYF.

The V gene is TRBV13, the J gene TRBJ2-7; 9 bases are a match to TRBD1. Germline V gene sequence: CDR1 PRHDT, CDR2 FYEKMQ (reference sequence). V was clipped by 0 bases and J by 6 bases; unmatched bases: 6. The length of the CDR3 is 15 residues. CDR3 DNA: TGTGCCAGCAGCTTAGGAGGACAGGGGAATCGCGAGCAGTACTTC. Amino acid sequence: CASSLGGQGNREQYF.

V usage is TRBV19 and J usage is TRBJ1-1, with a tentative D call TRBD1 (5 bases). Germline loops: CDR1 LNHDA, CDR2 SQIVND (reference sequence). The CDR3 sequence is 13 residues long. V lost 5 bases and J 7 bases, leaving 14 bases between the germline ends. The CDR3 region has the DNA TGTGCCAGTAGTCGACAGCCCCACCTTGAAGCTTTCTTT. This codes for CASSRQPHLEAFF.

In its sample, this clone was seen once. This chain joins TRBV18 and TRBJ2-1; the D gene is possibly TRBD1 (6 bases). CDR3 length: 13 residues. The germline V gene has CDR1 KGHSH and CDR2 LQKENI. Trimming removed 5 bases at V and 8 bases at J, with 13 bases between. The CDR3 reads CASSSDSIDEQFF. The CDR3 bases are TGTGCCAGCTCATCGGACAGTATTGATGAGCAGTTCTTC.

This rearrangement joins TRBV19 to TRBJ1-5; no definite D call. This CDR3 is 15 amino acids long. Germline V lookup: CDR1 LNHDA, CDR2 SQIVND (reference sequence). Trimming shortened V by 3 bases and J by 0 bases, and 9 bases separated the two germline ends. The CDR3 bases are TGTGCCAGTAGTATGGAAAGATATAGCAATCAGCCCCAGCATTTT. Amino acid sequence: CASSMERYSNQPQHF.

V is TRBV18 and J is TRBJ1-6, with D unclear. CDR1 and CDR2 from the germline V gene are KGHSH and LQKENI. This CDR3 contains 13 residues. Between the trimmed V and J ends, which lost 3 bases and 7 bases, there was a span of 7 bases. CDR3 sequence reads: CASSPTANSPLHF. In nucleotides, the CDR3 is TGTGCCAGCTCACCTACAGCAAATTCACCCCTCCACTTT.

The CDR3 sequence is CASSAQGRDTGELFF. CDR3 nucleotides: TGTGCCAGCAGCGCGCAGGGACGGGACACCGGGGAGCTGTTTTTT. V is TRBV9 and J is TRBJ2-2; D might be TRBD1 or TRBD2, each matching 5 bases. The CDR3 runs 15 residues. Germline-derived CDR1 and CDR2 are SGDLS and YYNGEE. V was clipped by 3 bases and J by 3 bases, with 12 bases between them.

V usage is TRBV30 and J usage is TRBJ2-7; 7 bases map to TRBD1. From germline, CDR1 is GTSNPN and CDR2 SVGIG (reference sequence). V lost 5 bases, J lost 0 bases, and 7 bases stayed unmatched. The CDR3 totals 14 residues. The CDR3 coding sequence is TGTGCCTGGGCCTGGGACAGCAGCTCCTACGAGCAGTACTTC. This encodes CAWAWDSSSYEQYF.

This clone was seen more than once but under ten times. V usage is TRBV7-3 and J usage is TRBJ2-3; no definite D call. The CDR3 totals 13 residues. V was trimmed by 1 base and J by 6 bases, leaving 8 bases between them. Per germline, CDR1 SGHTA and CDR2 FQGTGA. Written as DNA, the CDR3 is TGTGCCAGCAGCTTAAATCTGGGGGATACGCAGTATTTT. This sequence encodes CASSLNLGDTQYF.

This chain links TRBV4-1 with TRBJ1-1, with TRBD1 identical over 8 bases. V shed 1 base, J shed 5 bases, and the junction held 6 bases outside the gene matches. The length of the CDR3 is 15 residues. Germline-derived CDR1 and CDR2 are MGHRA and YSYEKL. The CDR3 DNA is TGCGCCAGCAGCCAAGTTGGACAGGGAAGGACTGAAGCTTTCTTT. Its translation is CASSQVGQGRTEAFF.

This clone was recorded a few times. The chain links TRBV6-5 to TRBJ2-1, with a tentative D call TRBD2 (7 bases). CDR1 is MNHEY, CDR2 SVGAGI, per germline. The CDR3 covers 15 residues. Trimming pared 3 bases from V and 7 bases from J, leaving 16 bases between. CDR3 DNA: TGTGCCAGCAGTTATTCGGGGGGCCACCCGAATGAGCAGTTCTTC. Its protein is CASSYSGGHPNEQFF.

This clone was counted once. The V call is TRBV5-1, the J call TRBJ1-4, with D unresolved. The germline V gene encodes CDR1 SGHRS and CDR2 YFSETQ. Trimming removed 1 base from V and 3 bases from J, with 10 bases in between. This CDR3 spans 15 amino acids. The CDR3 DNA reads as TGCGCCAGCAGCTTGCTGTGGGGTGCTAATGAAAAACTGTTTTTT. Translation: CASSLLWGANEKLFF.

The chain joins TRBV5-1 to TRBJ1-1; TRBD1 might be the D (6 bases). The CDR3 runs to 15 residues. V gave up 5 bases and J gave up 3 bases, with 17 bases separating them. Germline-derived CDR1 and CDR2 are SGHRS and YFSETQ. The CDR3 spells CASRTWWGPDTEAFF. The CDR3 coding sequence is TGCGCCAGCAGAACCTGGTGGGGGCCGGACACTGAAGCTTTCTTT.

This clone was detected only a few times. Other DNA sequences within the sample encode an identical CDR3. CDR3 sequence (DNA): TGTGCCAGCAGTTACTCCGATATCAACACTGAAGCTTTCTTT. Protein: CASSYSDINTEAFF. The rearrangement links TRBV6-6 to TRBJ1-1, with unresolved D. The CDR3 runs 14 residues. The V and J ends lost 0 bases and 2 bases respectively, with 7 bases between them. Germline V CDR1 and CDR2: MNHNY, SVGAGI (reference sequence).

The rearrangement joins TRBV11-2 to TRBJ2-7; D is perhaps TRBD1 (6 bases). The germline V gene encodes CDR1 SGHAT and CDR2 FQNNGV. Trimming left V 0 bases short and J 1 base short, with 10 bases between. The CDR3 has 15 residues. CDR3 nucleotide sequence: TGTGCCAGCAGCTTAGACAGGGGATTTTCCTACGAGCAGTACTTC. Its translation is CASSLDRGFSYEQYF.

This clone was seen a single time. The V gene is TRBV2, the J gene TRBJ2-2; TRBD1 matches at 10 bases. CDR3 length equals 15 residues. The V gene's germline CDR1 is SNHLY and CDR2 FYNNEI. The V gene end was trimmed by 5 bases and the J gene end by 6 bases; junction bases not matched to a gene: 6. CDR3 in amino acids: CASSLRDRGPGELFF. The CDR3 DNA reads TGTGCCAGCAGTCTCCGGGACAGGGGTCCCGGGGAGCTGTTTTTT.

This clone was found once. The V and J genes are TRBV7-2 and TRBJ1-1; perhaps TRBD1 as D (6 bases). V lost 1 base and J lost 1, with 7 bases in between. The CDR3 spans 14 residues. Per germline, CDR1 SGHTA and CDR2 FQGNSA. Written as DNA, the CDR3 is TGTGCCAGCAGCTTAGAACAGGGGAACACTGAAGCTTTCTTT. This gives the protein CASSLEQGNTEAFF.

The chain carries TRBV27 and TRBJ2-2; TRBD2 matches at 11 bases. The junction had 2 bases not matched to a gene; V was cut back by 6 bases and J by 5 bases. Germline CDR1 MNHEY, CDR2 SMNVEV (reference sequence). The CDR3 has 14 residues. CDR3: CASRLAGGTGELFF. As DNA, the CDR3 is TGTGCCAGCAGGCTAGCGGGAGGTACCGGGGAGCTGTTTTTT.

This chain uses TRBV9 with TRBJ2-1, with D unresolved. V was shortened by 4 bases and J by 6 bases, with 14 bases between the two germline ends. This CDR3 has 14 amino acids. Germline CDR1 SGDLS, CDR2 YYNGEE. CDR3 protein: CASSPPGTPNEQFF. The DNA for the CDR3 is TGTGCCAGCAGCCCCCCCGGTACCCCCAATGAGCAGTTCTTC.

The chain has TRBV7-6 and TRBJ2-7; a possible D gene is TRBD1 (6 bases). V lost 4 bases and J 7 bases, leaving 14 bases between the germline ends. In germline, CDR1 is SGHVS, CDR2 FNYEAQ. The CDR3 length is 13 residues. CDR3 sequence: CASSSTTGNEQYF. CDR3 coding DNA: TGTGCCAGCAGCTCAACCACAGGGAATGAGCAGTACTTC.

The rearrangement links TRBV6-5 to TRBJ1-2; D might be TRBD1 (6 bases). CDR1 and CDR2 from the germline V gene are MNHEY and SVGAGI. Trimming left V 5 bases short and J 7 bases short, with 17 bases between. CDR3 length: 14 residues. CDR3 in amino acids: CASSRTGIQRGYTF. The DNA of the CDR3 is TGTGCCAGCAGTCGAACAGGGATCCAGCGTGGCTACACCTTC.

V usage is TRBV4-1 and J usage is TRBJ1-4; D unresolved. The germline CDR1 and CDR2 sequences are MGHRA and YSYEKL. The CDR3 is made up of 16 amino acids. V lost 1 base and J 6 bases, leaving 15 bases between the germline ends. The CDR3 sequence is CASSQAQAVRDEKLFF. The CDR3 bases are TGCGCCAGCAGCCAAGCCCAGGCAGTCCGGGATGAAAAACTGTTTTTT.

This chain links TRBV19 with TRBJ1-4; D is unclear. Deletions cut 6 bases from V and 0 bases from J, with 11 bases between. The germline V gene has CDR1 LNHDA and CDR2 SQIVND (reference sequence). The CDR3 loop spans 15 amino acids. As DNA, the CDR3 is TGTGCCAGTAGAACTGGGCCGTCAACTAATGAAAAACTGTTTTTT. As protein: CASRTGPSTNEKLFF.

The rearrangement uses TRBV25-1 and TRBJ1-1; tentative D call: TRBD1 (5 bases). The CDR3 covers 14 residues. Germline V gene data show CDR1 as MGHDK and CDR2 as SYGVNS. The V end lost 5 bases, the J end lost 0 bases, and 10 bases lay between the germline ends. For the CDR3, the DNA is TGTGCCAGCAGTCTAGACAGTATGAACACTGAAGCTTTCTTT. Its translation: CASSLDSMNTEAFF.

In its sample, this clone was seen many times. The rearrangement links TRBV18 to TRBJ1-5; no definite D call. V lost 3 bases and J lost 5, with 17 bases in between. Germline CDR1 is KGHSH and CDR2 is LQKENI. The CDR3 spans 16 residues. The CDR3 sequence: CASSPRPGAEDQPQHF. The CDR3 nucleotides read TGTGCCAGCTCACCGCGACCGGGTGCCGAGGATCAGCCCCAGCATTTT.

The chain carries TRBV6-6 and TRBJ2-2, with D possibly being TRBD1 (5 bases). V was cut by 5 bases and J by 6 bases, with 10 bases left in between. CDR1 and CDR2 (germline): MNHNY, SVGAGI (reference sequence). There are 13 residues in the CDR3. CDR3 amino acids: CASSLGVAGELFF. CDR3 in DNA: TGTGCCAGCAGTCTAGGGGTAGCCGGGGAGCTGTTTTTT.